This T cell receptor (beta chain) was profiled in a study of cytomegalovirus exposure and HLA in healthy donors. About the study: Both the approximately 130 validation repertoires and the 550 to 750 first-cohort repertoires used the same platform, as reported by a later analysis.

The protocol was immunoSEQ multiplex PCR, while the TCRdb copy is restricted to in-frame clones and leaves out a portion. The table lists about 140,000 clones, almost 85% of them singletons. This CDR3 has 11 residues. Germline assignment: CDR1 SGDLS and CDR2 YYNGEE. V was cut by 4 bases and J by 15 bases, with 14 bases left in between. This clone was found a few times. Its antigen remains unknown. Whole-study findings and limits: The study put 160 or so TCR beta chains on its list as cytomegalovirus-associated.

The clonotype was recovered from a woman in her thirties in good health and CMV-seronegative. The sample was PBMCs. The chain joins TRBV9 to TRBJ1-5; D might be TRBD1 (5 bases). The CDR3 region is CASSIRQIWHF. CDR3 sequence (DNA): TGTGCCAGCAGCATTCGACAGATTTGGCATTTT.